The following is a TCR beta chain sequence with its context. The data were obtained in a study of patients and donors after allogeneic stem cell transplantation. TCRdb called the RT-PCR reads again in MiXCR, with one record for every CDR3 protein. Altogether some 960,000 distinct CDR3 sequences are present, over 15% being singletons, with the ten largest covering 6%. The V gene lost 0 bases and the J gene lost 4 bases, with 9 bases spanning the gap. Germline V gene lookup returns CDR1 LNHNV and CDR2 YYDKDF (reference sequence). The CDR3 covers 14 residues. The chain is built from TRBV15 and TRBJ1-2; D not resolved. Sequencing was carried out using blood, either unsorted or a sorted T cell fraction (not recorded which). This TCR was sampled from a human donor who was either an allogeneic HSCT recipient or a stem cell or donor lymphocyte infusion donor (not recorded which). It is not recorded whose cells these are; they may come from a transplant donor. The CDR3 DNA reads TGTGCCACCAGCAGAGATCGGGAGCCCTATGGCTACACCTTC. It codes for CATSRDREPYGYTF.